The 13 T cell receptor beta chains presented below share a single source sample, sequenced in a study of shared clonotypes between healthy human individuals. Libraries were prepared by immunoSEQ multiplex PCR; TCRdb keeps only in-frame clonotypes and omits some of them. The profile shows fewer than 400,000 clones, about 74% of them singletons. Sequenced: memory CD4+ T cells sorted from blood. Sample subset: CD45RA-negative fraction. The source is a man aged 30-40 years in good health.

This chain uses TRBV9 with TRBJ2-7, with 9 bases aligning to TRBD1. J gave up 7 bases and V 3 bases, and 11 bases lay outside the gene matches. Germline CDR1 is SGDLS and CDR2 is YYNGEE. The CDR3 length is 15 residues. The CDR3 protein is CASSAGQGRLGEQYF. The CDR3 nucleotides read TGTGCCAGCAGCGCTGGACAGGGGAGGCTAGGGGAGCAGTACTTC.

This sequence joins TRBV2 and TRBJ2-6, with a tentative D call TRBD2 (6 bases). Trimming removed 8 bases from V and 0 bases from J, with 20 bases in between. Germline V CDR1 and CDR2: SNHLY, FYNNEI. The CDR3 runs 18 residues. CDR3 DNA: TGTGCCAGCTCTGAATGGCGGGGAAAAAGCTCTGGGGCCAACGTCCTGACTTTC. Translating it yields CASSEWRGKSSGANVLTF.

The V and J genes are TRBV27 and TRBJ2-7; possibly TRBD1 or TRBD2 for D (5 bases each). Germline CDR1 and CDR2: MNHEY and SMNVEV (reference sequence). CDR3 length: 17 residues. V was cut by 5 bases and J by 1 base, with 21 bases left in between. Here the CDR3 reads CASSHFPGVGVSYEQYF. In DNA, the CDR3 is TGTGCCAGCAGTCATTTCCCCGGCGTGGGGGTGTCCTACGAGCAGTACTTC.

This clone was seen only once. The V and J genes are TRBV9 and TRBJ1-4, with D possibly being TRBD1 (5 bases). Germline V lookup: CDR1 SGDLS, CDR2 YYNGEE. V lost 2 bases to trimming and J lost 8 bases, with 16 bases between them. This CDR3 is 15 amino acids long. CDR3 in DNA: TGTGCCAGCAGCGTGTCAGGGTTTCGGGAAGAAAAACTGTTTTTT. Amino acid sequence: CASSVSGFREEKLFF.

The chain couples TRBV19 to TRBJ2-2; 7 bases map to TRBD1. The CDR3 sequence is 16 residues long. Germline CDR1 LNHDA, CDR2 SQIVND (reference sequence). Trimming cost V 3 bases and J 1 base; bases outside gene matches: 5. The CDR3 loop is CASSMAGGLNTGELFF. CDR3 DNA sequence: TGTGCCAGTAGTATGGCAGGGGGTCTGAACACCGGGGAGCTGTTTTTT.

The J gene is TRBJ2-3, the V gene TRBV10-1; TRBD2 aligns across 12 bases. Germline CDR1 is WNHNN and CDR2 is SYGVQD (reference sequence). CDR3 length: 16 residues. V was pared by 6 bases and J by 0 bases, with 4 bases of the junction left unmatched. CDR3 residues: CASSRTSGTSTDTQYF. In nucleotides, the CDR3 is TGCGCCAGCAGCAGGACTAGCGGGACGAGCACAGATACGCAGTATTTT.

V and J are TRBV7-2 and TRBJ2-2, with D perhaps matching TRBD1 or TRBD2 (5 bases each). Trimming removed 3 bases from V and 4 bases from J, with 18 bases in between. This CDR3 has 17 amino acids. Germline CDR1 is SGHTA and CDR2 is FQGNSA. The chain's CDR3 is CASSLRGEWLGTGELFF. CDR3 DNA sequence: TGTGCCAGCAGCTTGAGAGGGGAGTGGTTGGGCACCGGGGAGCTGTTTTTT.

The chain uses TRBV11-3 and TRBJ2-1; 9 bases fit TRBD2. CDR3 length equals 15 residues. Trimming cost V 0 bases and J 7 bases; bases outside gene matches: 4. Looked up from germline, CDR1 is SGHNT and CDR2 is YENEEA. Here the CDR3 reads CASSLEWTSENEQFF. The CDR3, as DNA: TGTGCCAGCAGCTTAGAGTGGACTAGCGAAAATGAGCAGTTCTTC.

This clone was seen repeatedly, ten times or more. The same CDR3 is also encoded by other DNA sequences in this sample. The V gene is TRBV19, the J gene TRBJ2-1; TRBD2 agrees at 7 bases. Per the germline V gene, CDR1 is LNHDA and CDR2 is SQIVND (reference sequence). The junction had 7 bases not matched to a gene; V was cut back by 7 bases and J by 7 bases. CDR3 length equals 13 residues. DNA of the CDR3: TGTGCCAGTAATGGAGGGAGGGCAAATGAGCAGTTCTTC. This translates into CASNGGRANEQFF.

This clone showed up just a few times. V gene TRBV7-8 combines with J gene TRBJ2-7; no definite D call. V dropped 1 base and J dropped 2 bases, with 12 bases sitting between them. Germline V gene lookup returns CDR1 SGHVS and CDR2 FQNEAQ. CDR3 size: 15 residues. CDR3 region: CASSLGPRIPYEQYF. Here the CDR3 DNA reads TGTGCCAGCAGCTTAGGGCCTAGAATTCCCTACGAGCAGTACTTC.

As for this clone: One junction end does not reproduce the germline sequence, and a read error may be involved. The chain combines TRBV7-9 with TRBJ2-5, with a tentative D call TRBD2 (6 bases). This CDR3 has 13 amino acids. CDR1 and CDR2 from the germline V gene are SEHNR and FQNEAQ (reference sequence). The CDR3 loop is CASSLEGLPTLHF. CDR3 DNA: TGTGCCAGCAGCTTAGAGGGACTTCCAACCTTACACTTC.

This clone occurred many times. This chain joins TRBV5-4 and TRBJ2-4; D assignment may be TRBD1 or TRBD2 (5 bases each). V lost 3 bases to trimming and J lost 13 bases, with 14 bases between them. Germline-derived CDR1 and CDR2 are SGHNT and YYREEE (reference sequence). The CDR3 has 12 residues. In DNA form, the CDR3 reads TGTGCCAGCAGCTGGGGTGGGACCGGGCAGTACTTC. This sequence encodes CASSWGGTGQYF.

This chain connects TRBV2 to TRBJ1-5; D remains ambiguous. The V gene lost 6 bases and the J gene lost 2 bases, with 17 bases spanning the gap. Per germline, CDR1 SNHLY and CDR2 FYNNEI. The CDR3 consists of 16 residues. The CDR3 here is CASSPGSPGGNQPQHF. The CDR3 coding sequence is TGTGCCAGCAGCCCCGGTAGTCCGGGAGGCAATCAGCCCCAGCATTTT. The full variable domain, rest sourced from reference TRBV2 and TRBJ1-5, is EPEVTQTPSHQVTQMGQEVILRCVPISNHLYFYWYRQILGQKVEFLVSFYNNEISEKSEIFDDQFSVERPDGSNFTLKIRSTKLEDSAMYFCASSPGSPGGNQPQHFGDGTRLSIL.